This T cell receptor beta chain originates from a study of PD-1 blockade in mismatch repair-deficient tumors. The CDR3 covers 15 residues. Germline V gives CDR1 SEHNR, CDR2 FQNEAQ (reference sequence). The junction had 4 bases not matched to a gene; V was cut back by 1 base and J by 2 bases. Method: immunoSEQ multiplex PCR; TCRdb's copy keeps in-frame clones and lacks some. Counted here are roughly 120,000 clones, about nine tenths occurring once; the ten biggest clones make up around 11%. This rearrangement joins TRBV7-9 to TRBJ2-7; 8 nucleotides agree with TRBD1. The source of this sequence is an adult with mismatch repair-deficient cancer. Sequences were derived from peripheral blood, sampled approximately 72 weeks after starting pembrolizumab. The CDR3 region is CASSLGGQDTYEQYF. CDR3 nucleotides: TGTGCCAGCAGCTTAGGGGGACAGGACACCTACGAGCAGTACTTC. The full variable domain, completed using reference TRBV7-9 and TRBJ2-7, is DTGVSQNPRHKITKRGQNVTFRCDPISEHNRLYWYRQTLGQGPEFLTYFQNEAQLEKSRLLSDRFSAERPKGSFSTLEIQRTEQGDSAMYLCASSLGGQDTYEQYFGPGTRLTVT.